Listed below are T cell receptor beta chains from one sample, sequenced in a study of regulatory T cells in long-lasting Graves disease. TCRdb redid the calling of the multiplex PCR reads with MiXCR, one entry per CDR3 protein. The sample includes some 370,000 distinct CDR3 sequences, approximately 25% seen only once; the top ten take roughly a quarter. Sequences were derived from peripheral blood mononuclear cells (PBMCs), sampled when the disease was refractory, from a patient treated with antithyroid drugs. The source is a woman aged 40 to 50 with Graves disease. Each CDR3 is given without its conserved first and last residue. Clone sizes are given selectively: once, few, many, or a class where the clone is expanded.

v_call: TRBV28
clone_size: many
cdr3_aa: ASSLRTGAESYYGYT

v_call: TRBV11-2
clone_size: -
cdr3_aa: ASSLGRSTDTQY

v_call: TRBV19
clone_size: -
cdr3_aa: ASVGVGANTGELF

v_call: TRBV29-1
clone_size: many
cdr3_aa: SVGYGTEAF

v_call: TRBV7-2
clone_size: -
cdr3_aa: ASSFWTSGRVPISGELF

v_call: TRBV29-1
clone_size: -
cdr3_aa: SVAWGTDTRNEQY

v_call: TRBV27
clone_size: many
cdr3_aa: ASGRALNTEAF

v_call: TRBV12-5
clone_size: many
cdr3_aa: ASGLVLLGQPQKYGYT

v_call: TRBV25-1
clone_size: few
cdr3_aa: ASSATTSGKGTGELF

v_call: TRBV28
clone_size: many
cdr3_aa: ASRPRRVQETQY

v_call: TRBV28
clone_size: few
cdr3_aa: ASSHISQRAQETQY